The present TCR beta chain was sequenced within a study of a mutant IDH1 vaccine in newly diagnosed glioma. Documented time point: week 47, end of study. The investigators gave 300 ug of mutant IDH1 20-mer peptide in each vaccine dose, together with topical imiquimod. New astrocytomas of WHO grade 3 or 4 that were IDH1-mutant and ATRX-lost were found in the donors. V was cut by 4 bases and J by 0 bases, with 9 bases left in between. The germline V gene has CDR1 SEHNR and CDR2 FQNEAQ (reference sequence). The CDR3 spans 14 residues. On this clone: Antigen unknown.

Clones were read by immunoSEQ multiplex PCR, and TCRdb kept only the in-frame ones, dropping some. The sample carries around 94,000 clones, approximately 89% recorded once. This TCR was recovered from a woman aged 45-65 years with glioma. This sample comprised PBMCs, obtained from a glioma patient whose treatment included an IDH1 peptide vaccine. J is TRBJ1-1 and V is TRBV7-9; no clear D gene. The CDR3 region is CASSSRRMNTEAFF. The CDR3 region has the DNA TGTGCCAGCAGCTCGCGAAGAATGAACACTGAAGCTTTCTTT.